This T cell receptor (beta chain) is from a study of breast tumors, draining lymph nodes, adjacent tissues. Findings of the study overall: Tumor repertoires ranked between lymph nodes and nontumor tissue in diversity, with V and J gene preferences. Compared with basal-like, luminal-like tumors shared significantly more repertoire with nontumor tissue. The data were judged consistent with most tumor T cells coming from lymph node and expanding in tumor.

The CDR3 covers 14 residues. V was clipped by 3 bases and J by 1 base, with 10 bases between them. Per the germline V gene, CDR1 is LNHDA and CDR2 is SQIVND (reference sequence). The lymph nodes were axillary draining lymph nodes from breast cancer patients. This clonotype was counted many times. Its target is unknown. TCRdb re-called the multiplex PCR reads through MiXCR, storing one row per CDR3 protein. The data contain 75,000 to 100,000 distinct CDR3 sequences, around 20% of them singletons. The sequence came from a female donor with breast cancer. Some clones in this sample may be carry-over from other donors' samples. The chain joins TRBV19 to TRBJ2-7; D is ambiguous. Sample: axillary lymph node tissue. CDR3 coding DNA: TGTGCCAGTAGTATGGGCGGCGGATCCTACGAGCAGTACTTC. Encoded protein: CASSMGGGSYEQYF.